The clone carrying this T cell receptor (beta chain) was counted once. The antigen remains undetermined. Germline CDR1 is MNHNY and CDR2 is SVGAGI (reference sequence). The CDR3 is made up of 15 amino acids. V was pared by 4 bases and J by 4 bases, with 9 bases of the junction left unmatched. These data belong to a study of cytomegalovirus exposure and HLA in healthy donors. At the level of the study: Previous work identified 120 million or so unique TCR beta sequences from 150 million to 200 million T cells. Study outcomes and limitations: Most subjects had HLA-A and HLA-B alleles reportedly predicted accurately by TCR beta sequences. In a later analysis, HLA-C alleles had the fewest associated TCRs, DRB1 alleles the most.

The PCR had 60 Vbeta and 13 Jbeta primers. Authors' data handling: Later analysis identified tens of millions of unique TCR beta chains, roughly 11 million shared. The assay was immunoSEQ multiplex PCR, and TCRdb's table has in-frame clones only and misses some. V and J calls and clone size are copied from that table; D and trimming were computed from the DNA. The sample lists some 150,000 clones, 80% to 90% occurring once. The chain carries TRBV6-6 and TRBJ1-2; the match to TRBD1 covers 7 bases. Input material: PBMCs. The clonotype comes from a woman under 40 in good health and CMV-seronegative. In DNA, the CDR3 is TGTGCCAGCAGTTCATCCGACAGGGTAATCTATGGCTACACCTTC. Its translation is CASSSSDRVIYGYTF.